This T cell receptor beta chain stems from a study of blood T cell repertoires in COVID-19. Overall study context: Acute-phase and convalescent COVID-19 samples originated in the United States, Italy and Spain. PBMCs, B-cell-depleted T cells, or T cells were the source of the cDNA or gDNA that made up the material.

Measured with immunoSEQ multiplex PCR; TCRdb has only the in-frame clones, and not every one. The data hold 85,000 to 100,000 clones, with 70% to 90% observed a single time. The germline V gene encodes CDR1 SGHRS and CDR2 YFSETQ. V was trimmed by 5 bases and J by 3 bases, leaving 12 bases between them. The CDR3 consists of 13 residues. Only one count was recorded for this clone. The gene calls are TRBV5-1 and TRBJ2-7, with D perhaps matching TRBD2 (5 bases). Sequencing used peripheral blood. This clonotype was sampled from a woman aged 55 to 70 in a cohort sampled during active or convalescent COVID-19. The CDR3 protein is CASSLARHYEQYF. CDR3 nucleotide sequence: TGCGCCAGCAGTCTAGCTCGTCACTACGAGCAGTACTTC.